This T cell receptor (beta chain) was found in a study of blood T cell repertoires in COVID-19. This clone occurred once. Study members were between about 18 and 95 years old and lived in 20 to 25 US regions. Assignment of participants to cohorts was predicated upon participant-reported clinical history. Using immunoSEQ multiplex PCR, the repertoire was profiled, and TCRdb retains in-frame clones only, with some absent. The sample lists approximately 300,000 clones; 70% to 90% were seen once. Sequenced material: PBMCs or T cells enriched from blood (not recorded which). The receptor was isolated from a young woman who had recovered from COVID-19.

This chain's CDR3 is CAITRGGWTDTQYF. Here the CDR3 DNA reads TGTGCCATCACGAGGGGGGGGTGGACAGATACGCAGTATTTT. The rearrangement uses TRBV10-3 and TRBJ2-3; possible D gene TRBD2, 7 bases. CDR1 and CDR2 from the germline V gene are ENHRY and SYGVKD. V dropped 7 bases and J dropped 3 bases, with 14 bases sitting between them. The CDR3 length is 14 residues.